The 17 T cell receptor beta chains below were found in one sample sequenced in a study of blood T cell repertoires in COVID-19. Data came from immunoSEQ multiplex PCR; TCRdb stores just in-frame clones and leaves some out. The sample consists of fewer than 25,000 clones, roughly 86% of them appearing once. The sequencing input was peripheral blood. The receptors come from a man in his forties or fifties with active COVID-19.

The rearrangement links TRBV23-1 to TRBJ1-6; D is perhaps TRBD1 (5 bases). TRBV23-1 is placed among ORFs of uncertain function. CDR3 length equals 15 residues. Trimming cost V 7 bases and J 8 bases, with 18 bases left between them. This CDR3 reads CASTTGVSCDSPLHF. The CDR3 DNA sequence: TGCGCCAGCACCACGGGGGTTTCTTGTGATTCACCCCTCCACTTT.

This clone was picked up one time. This rearrangement joins TRBV11-3 to TRBJ2-7; TRBD2 aligns across 14 bases. The germline V gene has CDR1 SGHNT and CDR2 YENEEA. The CDR3 runs to 15 residues. Trimming removed 4 bases from V and 2 bases from J; junction bases left unmatched: 1. The CDR3 protein is CASSSTSGGAYEQYF. CDR3 in DNA: TGTGCCAGCAGCTCGACTAGCGGGGGGGCCTACGAGCAGTACTTC.

CDR3: CASSQALSSYNEQFF. The CDR3 DNA sequence: TGCGCCAGCAGCCAAGCACTAAGCTCCTACAATGAGCAGTTCTTC. The rearrangement joins TRBV4-1 to TRBJ2-1; D gene ambiguous. Germline CDR1 MGHRA, CDR2 YSYEKL. This CDR3 has 15 amino acids. V shed 1 base and J shed 0 bases, with 7 bases lying between them.

The chain employs TRBV5-6 and TRBJ2-7, with TRBD1 matching 9 bases. Germline V gene sequence: CDR1 SGHDT, CDR2 YYEEEE. CDR3 size: 12 residues. The trim removed 4 bases at V and 9 bases at J, leaving 5 bases unmatched. CDR3 sequence (DNA): TGTGCCAGCAGCCACGGGACAGGGAGGCAGTACTTC. Its protein is CASSHGTGRQYF.

The V gene is TRBV4-3, the J gene TRBJ2-5, with TRBD2 identical over 11 bases. Per germline, CDR1 LGHNA and CDR2 YSLEER. The junction had 8 bases not matched to a gene; V was cut back by 4 bases and J by 4 bases. This CDR3 comprises 16 residues. In nucleotides, the CDR3 is TGCGCCAGCAGCCCCGATAGCGGGGGGGCCGGAGAGACCCAGTACTTC. It codes for CASSPDSGGAGETQYF.

The chain recombines TRBV27 with TRBJ2-1; 10 nucleotides align to TRBD2. The ends lost 1 base at V and 6 bases at J; junction bases unmatched: 3. Germline CDR1 is MNHEY and CDR2 is SMNVEV (reference sequence). The CDR3 has 15 amino acids. CDR3 region: CASSLFPSGGNEQFF. In nucleotides, the CDR3 is TGTGCCAGCAGTTTATTTCCTAGCGGGGGCAATGAGCAGTTCTTC.

The chain links TRBV19 to TRBJ2-7; D perhaps matches TRBD2 (5 bases). Germline assignment: CDR1 LNHDA and CDR2 SQIVND (reference sequence). V was shortened by 1 base and J by 4 bases, with 8 bases between the two germline ends. The CDR3 extends over 13 amino acids. This CDR3 reads CASSIASGYEQYF. In DNA, the CDR3 is TGTGCCAGTAGTATAGCTTCGGGATACGAGCAGTACTTC. The full variable domain, its missing parts supplied by reference TRBV19 and TRBJ2-7, is DGGITQSPKYLFRKEGQNVTLSCEQNLNHDAMYWYRQDPGQGLRLIYYSQIVNDFQKGDIAEGYSVSREKKESFPLTVTSAQKNPTAFYLCASSIASGYEQYFGPGTRLTVT.

There are a few counts of this clone. The chain links TRBV6-2 or TRBV6-3 to TRBJ2-7, with D tentatively TRBD1 (6 bases). Germline CDR1 is MNHEY and CDR2 is SVGEGT. The V end was cut by 5 bases, the J end by 0 bases, with 8 bases between. The length of the CDR3 is 13 residues. This chain's CDR3 is CASSTGYSYEQYF. CDR3 DNA sequence: TGTGCCAGCAGTACAGGGTACTCCTACGAGCAGTACTTC.

CDR3 nucleotides: TGTGCCAGCAGTTTAGGACAGCTAAACATTCAGTACTTC. It yields the protein CASSLGQLNIQYF. The rearrangement uses TRBV27 and TRBJ2-4; the D gene is possibly TRBD1 (6 bases). V shed 2 bases and J shed 6 bases, with 8 bases lying between them. The CDR3 spans 13 residues. CDR1 and CDR2 (germline): MNHEY, SMNVEV (reference sequence).

The rearrangement uses TRBV14 and TRBJ2-7, with D possibly TRBD1 on 6 matching bases. V shed 0 bases and J shed 9 bases, with 9 bases lying between them. The CDR3 runs 12 residues. Germline lookup yields CDR1 SGHDN and CDR2 FVKESK. The CDR3 loop reads CASSQEWTVQYF. The CDR3 DNA sequence: TGTGCCAGCAGCCAAGAATGGACAGTGCAGTACTTC.

This clone was found a few times. The chain uses TRBV13 and TRBJ1-4; D call uncertain. The ends were cut back, 4 bases at V and 7 bases at J, with 16 bases in the middle. Germline lookup yields CDR1 PRHDT and CDR2 FYEKMQ (reference sequence). The CDR3 length is 15 residues. This CDR3 is CASSSQVDVGEKLFF. In nucleotides, the CDR3 is TGTGCCAGCAGCTCCCAGGTTGACGTAGGTGAAAAACTGTTTTTT. The full variable domain, completed using reference TRBV13 and TRBJ1-4, is AAGVIQSPRHLIKEKRETATLKCYPIPRHDTVYWYQQGPGQDPQFLISFYEKMQSDKGSIPDRFSAQQFSDYHSELNMSSLELGDSALYFCASSSQVDVGEKLFFGSGTQLSVL.

The CDR3 region is CASTLSGQETQYF. The CDR3 DNA reads TGTGCCAGCACCCTTTCAGGACAAGAGACCCAGTACTTC. V gene TRBV7-9 combines with J gene TRBJ2-5; D not resolved. This CDR3 is 13 amino acids long. The V gene lost 7 bases and the J gene lost 2 bases, with 11 bases spanning the gap. Germline CDR1 reads SEHNR; CDR2 reads FQNEAQ (reference sequence).

The J gene is TRBJ2-7, the V gene TRBV19; a possible D gene is TRBD2 (7 bases). Germline V gives CDR1 LNHDA, CDR2 SQIVND (reference sequence). This CDR3 comprises 13 residues. V lost 9 bases to trimming and J lost 2 bases, with 14 bases between them. The CDR3 loop is CARDRGGPYEQYF. CDR3 DNA: TGTGCCAGAGATAGGGGGGGGCCCTACGAGCAGTACTTC.

The rearrangement uses TRBV14 and TRBJ1-4, with 10 positions matching TRBD1. CDR1 and CDR2 (germline): SGHDN, FVKESK. The CDR3 is 16 residues long. The V segment lost 4 bases and the J segment 2 bases; nucleotides outside the gene matches: 4. This CDR3 is CASSPRQGATNEKLFF. CDR3 DNA: TGTGCCAGCAGCCCCCGACAGGGGGCTACTAATGAAAAACTGTTTTTT.

The chain uses TRBV5-4 and TRBJ1-6; 8 nucleotides align to TRBD1. This CDR3 spans 15 amino acids. The V and J ends lost 4 bases and 10 bases, in that order; junction bases with no gene match: 10. Germline CDR1 is SGHNT and CDR2 is YYREEE (reference sequence). CDR3 nucleotides: TGTGCCAGCAGCCAAGAACAGGGGGGCGAATCACCCCTCCACTTT. Amino acid sequence: CASSQEQGGESPLHF.

This chain joins TRBV30 and TRBJ1-5; 9 nucleotides align to TRBD1. After removal of 3 bases from V and 6 bases from J, the junction contained 6 bases not matched to a gene. The CDR3 is 14 residues long. In germline, CDR1 is GTSNPN, CDR2 SVGIG (reference sequence). The CDR3 region has the DNA TGTGCCTGGAGCCAAGACAGGGGGGGTCAGCCCCAGCATTTT. Translation: CAWSQDRGGQPQHF.

The chain is built from TRBV7-8 and TRBJ1-2; 8 bases are shared with TRBD1. This CDR3 has 15 residues. J was trimmed by 5 bases and V by 4 bases; bases with no gene match: 9. Germline V lookup: CDR1 SGHVS, CDR2 FQNEAQ. DNA of the CDR3: TGTGCCAGCAGCTCGAGGACAGGGACTTTTTATGGCTACACCTTC. Translated, it gives CASSSRTGTFYGYTF.